The T cell receptor (beta chain) under discussion was sequenced for a study of molecular identifiers for immune sequencing clone quantification. Notes on the study in general: More than 98% of effector molecules, versus under 1% of naive-cell molecules, belonged to clones above 20 RNA copies.

In its sample, this clonotype was seen once. What it recognizes is unknown. Its ends do not fully match the called genes, so a read error is possible. One entry per CDR3 protein, called by TCRdb with MiXCR from the PCR reads. The repertoire consists of 460,000 or so distinct CDR3 sequences, with 25% occurring once and the leading ten covering over 0.6%. The CDR3 runs 14 residues. Germline-derived CDR1 and CDR2 are SGHNT and YENEEA. This rearrangement joins TRBV11-3 to TRBJ2-1; 7 nucleotides match TRBD2. The receptor comes from a human donor in good health. Some libraries in this study had Jurkat cell RNA spiked in. Material for sequencing was naive CD8+ T cells from blood, with Jurkat cell RNA spiked in. As to subset: FACS-sorted CD8+CD4-CCR7+CD45RA+ naive T cells. The CDR3 spells CASSSRTSDSERFF. The CDR3 coding sequence is TGTGCCAGCAGCTCTAGGACTAGTGATAGTGAGCGGTTCTTC. Full variable domain (missing parts from reference TRBV11-3 and TRBJ2-1): EAGVVQSPRYKIIEKKQPVAFWCNPISGHNTLYWYLQNLGQGPELLIRYENEEAVDDSQLPKDRFSAERLKGVDSTLKIQPAELGDSAVYLCASSSRTSDSERFFGPGTRLTVL.